The 10 T cell receptor beta chains reported below all come from one sample, sequenced in a study of T-cell memory formation after mild COVID-19. TCRdb re-called the 5' RACE reads through MiXCR, storing one row per CDR3 protein. The table records around 250,000 distinct CDR3 sequences, 9.4% of them present only once. Specimen: PBMCs or a T cell subset sorted from them (not recorded which). Receptors originate from a man aged 18-30 years who had mild COVID-19 (a few samples of this study predate the infection). Cell type and time point are not known.

The chain has TRBV4-3 and TRBJ2-2; D remains ambiguous. CDR3 length: 14 amino acids. V lost 3 bases and J lost 5, with 10 bases in between. Germline CDR1 and CDR2: LGHNA and YSLEER. The CDR3 nucleotides are TGCGCCAGCAGCCACACAAAGGAAACCGGGGAGCTGTTTTTT. Translating gives CASSHTKETGELFF.

V is TRBV3-1 and J is TRBJ2-3; D gene unclear. The CDR3 has 13 residues. CDR1 and CDR2 (germline): LGHDT, YNNKEL (reference sequence). Trimming pared 3 bases from V and 4 bases from J, leaving 8 bases between. The CDR3 bases are TGTGCCAGCAGCCAGGCCAGTTCAGATACGCAGTATTTT. This sequence encodes CASSQASSDTQYF.

The chain links TRBV27 to TRBJ2-3, with 8 bases identical to TRBD2. J lost 1 base, V lost 7 bases, and 7 bases had no gene match. The CDR3 length is 15 residues. CDR1 and CDR2 (germline): MNHEY, SMNVEV (reference sequence). The CDR3 DNA reads TGTGCCAGCACCGGCGAACTAGCGGGCACAGATACGCAGTATTTT. Its translation: CASTGELAGTDTQYF.

This clonotype was picked up a small number of times. The J gene is TRBJ2-3, the V gene TRBV5-6; D may be TRBD2 (6 bases). This CDR3 region has 15 residues. The V and J ends lost 6 bases and 1 base respectively, with 15 bases between them. Germline CDR1 SGHDT, CDR2 YYEEEE. The CDR3 DNA reads TGTGCCAGCAAGGTGCGGGGACCCGGCACAGATACGCAGTATTTT. Translating it yields CASKVRGPGTDTQYF.

This clonotype was recorded a few times. This chain joins TRBV28 and TRBJ2-1, with TRBD2 identical over 7 bases. Germline values: CDR1 MDHEN, CDR2 SYDVKM. This CDR3 is 16 amino acids long. The junction had 16 bases not matched to a gene; V was cut back by 11 bases and J by 3 bases. The CDR3: CALSPFTGGGYNEQFF. The CDR3 DNA sequence: TGTGCCCTCAGTCCCTTTACAGGCGGGGGCTACAATGAGCAGTTCTTC.

There are a few counts of this clonotype. This chain connects TRBV7-9 to TRBJ1-2, with D unresolved. Germline V gene sequence: CDR1 SEHNR, CDR2 FQNEAQ (reference sequence). The CDR3 has 15 residues. Trimming stripped 5 bases from V and 7 bases from J, with 20 bases between. The chain's CDR3 is CASSPGGRGRVGYTF. The DNA for the CDR3 is TGTGCCAGCAGCCCCGGTGGCAGAGGAAGAGTTGGCTACACCTTC.

The chain combines TRBV2 with TRBJ2-2, with D maybe TRBD1 (5 bases). The CDR3 spans 15 residues. V dropped 1 base and J dropped 4 bases, with 10 bases sitting between them. The germline gives CDR1 SNHLY, CDR2 FYNNEI. CDR3 loop: CASSEEGLGTGELFF. CDR3 DNA sequence: TGTGCCAGCAGTGAAGAGGGGTTGGGCACCGGGGAGCTGTTTTTT.

V usage is TRBV15 and J usage is TRBJ2-3; D ambiguous. The CDR3 has 14 residues. Trimming removed 2 bases at V and 4 bases at J, with 10 bases between. Germline CDR1 LNHNV, CDR2 YYDKDF (reference sequence). CDR3 coding DNA: TGTGCCACCAGCAGATCCCCGACCGCAGATACGCAGTATTTT. Amino acids: CATSRSPTADTQYF.

This clonotype appeared many times. This chain uses TRBV30 with TRBJ2-2; D perhaps matches TRBD1 (6 bases). Trimming removed 5 bases at V and 1 base at J, with 17 bases between. This CDR3 contains 16 residues. In germline, CDR1 is GTSNPN, CDR2 SVGIG (reference sequence). The CDR3 nucleotides are TGTGCCTGGGATCTTGCGCTAGGGGGGAACACCGGGGAGCTGTTTTTT. Protein sequence: CAWDLALGGNTGELFF.

In its sample, this clonotype was seen a few times. This chain uses TRBV20-1 with TRBJ1-1; D may be TRBD1 (5 bases). There are 13 residues in the CDR3. V lost 5 bases and J 1 base, leaving 11 bases between the germline ends. Germline values: CDR1 DFQATT, CDR2 SNEGSKA (reference sequence). CDR3 in DNA: TGCAGTGCTGGCTCCGGGGCGAACACTGAAGCTTTCTTT. Residues: CSAGSGANTEAFF.